This entry lists 30 T cell receptor beta chains sequenced from one sample in a study of CD8 T cells in ankylosing spondylitis. TCRdb reprocessed the 5' RACE reads with MiXCR, giving one entry per CDR3 protein. Here the sample spans about 360,000 distinct CDR3 sequences, roughly 20% being singletons. Sequencing was done on a sample of blood, either unsorted or a sorted T cell fraction (not recorded which). The receptors come from a male donor with ankylosing spondylitis or in good health (not recorded which).

This clonotype appeared a few times. The V call is TRBV20-1, the J call TRBJ2-7; 8 bases align to TRBD1. CDR1 DFQATT and CDR2 SNEGSKA come from the germline V gene (reference sequence). This CDR3 has 14 residues. Losses at the gene ends were 6 bases for V and 4 bases for J; bases not matched to a gene: 11. The CDR3 DNA sequence: TGCAGTGCCCGCCCACAGGGGGATCAATACGAGCAGTACTTC. Translation gives CSARPQGDQYEQYF.

The chain recombines TRBV29-1 with TRBJ2-1; D remains ambiguous. This CDR3 spans 11 amino acids. Germline CDR1 SQVTM, CDR2 ANQGSEA. V gave up 1 base and J gave up 5 bases, with 3 bases separating them. CDR3 protein: CSVEGDNEQFF. CDR3 DNA sequence: TGCAGCGTTGAAGGGGACAATGAGCAGTTCTTC.

This clonotype was detected a few times. V is TRBV6-4 and J is TRBJ2-1; a weak D match, TRBD2 (5 bases). CDR3 length: 15 residues. Germline V gene data show CDR1 as MRHNA and CDR2 as SNTAGT. Trimming removed 5 bases at V and 1 base at J, with 12 bases between. This CDR3 is CASSPGLGSYNEQFF. The CDR3 bases are TGTGCCAGCAGTCCAGGACTGGGTTCCTACAATGAGCAGTTCTTC.

The chain couples TRBV27 to TRBJ2-3; D is ambiguous. V dropped 6 bases and J dropped 3 bases, with 16 bases sitting between them. The CDR3 is 15 amino acids. CDR1 MNHEY and CDR2 SMNVEV come from the germline V gene (reference sequence). The CDR3 loop is CASSPPGPPTDTQYF. The CDR3 DNA reads TGTGCCAGCAGCCCCCCCGGGCCACCAACAGATACGCAGTATTTT.

This clonotype showed up just a few times. This chain joins TRBV6-4 and TRBJ2-1; TRBD1 matches at 7 bases. Unmatched junction bases numbered 11, after V lost 0 bases and J lost 15 bases. The CDR3 extends over 14 amino acids. Germline V gives CDR1 MRHNA, CDR2 SNTAGT. CDR3 sequence reads: CASSDSIGQAPWFF. CDR3 bases: TGTGCCAGCAGTGACTCGATTGGACAGGCCCCTTGGTTCTTC.

This chain uses TRBV12-3 or TRBV12-4 with TRBJ2-5, with D maybe TRBD1 (5 bases). Trimming stripped 3 bases from V and 7 bases from J, with 9 bases between. The CDR3 spans 12 residues. In nucleotides, the CDR3 is TGTGCCAGCAGTTTTCCAGGGTGGACCCAGTACTTC. Translated: CASSFPGWTQYF.

The chain is built from TRBV7-6 and TRBJ2-7, with TRBD2 identical over 10 bases. The trim removed 1 base at V and 4 bases at J, leaving 4 bases unmatched. The CDR3 is made up of 15 amino acids. The V gene's germline CDR1 is SGHVS and CDR2 FNYEAQ. CDR3 loop: CASSLESLAGYEQYF. Here the CDR3 DNA reads TGTGCCAGCAGCTTAGAGTCACTAGCGGGATACGAGCAGTACTTC.

CDR3 DNA: TGTGCCAGCACCATACAGGGTACTAATGAAAAACTGTTTTTT. Residues: CASTIQGTNEKLFF. The chain carries TRBV12-3 or TRBV12-4 and TRBJ1-4; TRBD1 is a possible D gene (6 bases). The CDR3 has 14 amino acids. Trimming cost V 7 bases and J 2 bases, with 11 bases left between them.

This clonotype was counted only a few times. The chain combines TRBV29-1 with TRBJ2-2; D is possibly TRBD2 (6 bases). The CDR3 is 13 residues long. Trimming left V 3 bases short and J 3 bases short, with 8 bases between. Germline lookup yields CDR1 SQVTM and CDR2 ANQGSEA. The DNA of the CDR3 is TGCAGCGTTGACGGGGGAGACACCGGGGAGCTGTTTTTT. It encodes CSVDGGDTGELFF.

The chain joins TRBV4-1 to TRBJ2-2, with 9 bases that match TRBD2. The germline V gene encodes CDR1 MGHRA and CDR2 YSYEKL. This CDR3 contains 18 residues. J was trimmed by 2 bases and V by 4 bases; bases with no gene match: 11. The CDR3, as DNA: TGCGCCAGCAGCCCTCGGGCTAGCGGGGTGAGAAACACCGGGGAGCTGTTTTTT. It yields the protein CASSPRASGVRNTGELFF.

This clonotype was detected many times. V is TRBV27 and J is TRBJ2-7, with TRBD2 matching 7 bases. The V gene's germline CDR1 is MNHEY and CDR2 SMNVEV (reference sequence). The CDR3 length is 11 residues. J lost 6 bases, V lost 7 bases, and 3 bases had no gene match. The CDR3 DNA sequence: TGTGCCAGCACGGGGGGTGGCGAGCAGTACTTC. As protein: CASTGGGEQYF.

The chain uses TRBV6-1 and TRBJ2-7; TRBD1 aligns across 9 bases. Germline-derived CDR1 and CDR2 are MNHNS and SASEGT. The trim removed 6 bases at V and 4 bases at J, leaving 7 bases unmatched. CDR3 length equals 14 residues. CDR3 protein: CASSQGQGHYEQYF. CDR3 sequence (DNA): TGTGCCAGCAGCCAGGGACAGGGTCATTACGAGCAGTACTTC.

This sequence joins TRBV7-9 and TRBJ2-2, with a possible D match to TRBD2 (6 bases). CDR1 is SEHNR, CDR2 FQNEAQ, per germline (reference sequence). This CDR3 has 15 amino acids. The ends were cut back, 5 bases at V and 5 bases at J, with 15 bases in the middle. The CDR3 spells CASSVGGSPTGELFF. CDR3 nucleotides: TGTGCCAGCAGCGTGGGGGGATCCCCTACCGGGGAGCTGTTTTTT.

This clonotype was recorded a few times. V is TRBV4-1 and J is TRBJ1-2; D gene uncertain. Germline V gives CDR1 MGHRA, CDR2 YSYEKL. Trimming left V 4 bases short and J 4 bases short, with 16 bases between. The CDR3 totals 15 residues. CDR3 in amino acids: CASSPSDVHTYGYTF. For the CDR3, the DNA is TGCGCCAGCAGCCCATCCGATGTGCACACCTATGGCTACACCTTC.

The V and J genes are TRBV5-1 and TRBJ2-7; 11 bases are shared with TRBD2. The germline V gene encodes CDR1 SGHRS and CDR2 YFSETQ. CDR3 length equals 14 residues. J gave up 5 bases and V 0 bases, and 1 base lay outside the gene matches. This CDR3 is CASSLALAGDEQYF. The CDR3 DNA reads TGCGCCAGCAGCTTGGCACTAGCGGGAGACGAGCAGTACTTC.

The V call is TRBV30, the J call TRBJ2-3; 9 bases agree with TRBD1. J gave up 12 bases and V 0 bases, and 7 bases lay outside the gene matches. The germline CDR1 and CDR2 sequences are GTSNPN and SVGIG (reference sequence). The CDR3 spans 13 residues. CDR3 sequence: CAWSVETGGVQYF. CDR3 nucleotides: TGTGCCTGGAGTGTTGAGACAGGGGGGGTTCAGTATTTT. Full variable domain (rest looked up from reference TRBV30 and TRBJ2-3): SQTIHQWPATLVQPVGSPLSLECTVEGTSNPNLYWYRQAAGRGLQLLFYSVGIGQISSEVPQNLSASRPQDRQFILSSKKLLLSDSGFYLCAWSVETGGVQYFGPGTRLTVL.

The chain carries TRBV6-2 or TRBV6-3 and TRBJ2-1; perhaps TRBD2 as D (5 bases). CDR3 length: 17 amino acids. CDR1 and CDR2 from the germline V gene are MNHEY and SVGEGT. V lost 2 bases, J lost 3 bases, and 17 bases lay in between. The CDR3: CASSYALLETLYNEQFF. DNA of the CDR3: TGTGCCAGCAGTTACGCTTTACTAGAAACACTCTACAATGAGCAGTTCTTC.

The chain uses TRBV20-1 and TRBJ2-5; D ambiguous. The CDR3 contains 10 residues. The V end was cut by 3 bases, the J end by 4 bases, with 3 bases between. Germline values: CDR1 DFQATT, CDR2 SNEGSKA (reference sequence). CDR3 protein: CSASIETQYF. Written as DNA, the CDR3 is TGCAGTGCTAGTATAGAGACCCAGTACTTC.

In its sample, this clonotype was seen a few times. The V gene is TRBV10-3, the J gene TRBJ2-7; D unclear. The ends were cut back, 2 bases at V and 6 bases at J, with 14 bases in the middle. The CDR3 has 14 residues. Germline V CDR1 and CDR2: ENHRY, SYGVKD. In DNA, the CDR3 is TGTGCCATCAGTGAGGTTTTAGGGCTGAGCGAGCAGTACTTC. The encoded protein is CAISEVLGLSEQYF.

The chain links TRBV29-1 to TRBJ1-1; D is ambiguous. Germline CDR1 SQVTM, CDR2 ANQGSEA. The CDR3 runs 10 residues. The V end was cut by 5 bases, the J end by 8 bases, with 9 bases between. The DNA for the CDR3 is TGCAGCGTTCCAGGAGAGGAAGCTTTCTTT. Its translation: CSVPGEEAFF.

The gene calls are TRBV19 and TRBJ1-2; D not certain. The CDR3 runs to 12 residues. Germline-derived CDR1 and CDR2 are LNHDA and SQIVND (reference sequence). V gave up 3 bases and J gave up 13 bases, with 15 bases separating them. The chain's CDR3 is CASSIFRTEITF. The CDR3 coding sequence is TGTGCCAGTAGTATCTTCCGGACCGAGATCACCTTC.

In its sample, this clonotype was seen a few times. This chain joins TRBV7-9 and TRBJ1-1, with a weak D call TRBD1 (5 bases). Trimming took off 4 bases at V and 7 bases at J, with 7 bases between the two ends. Per the germline V gene, CDR1 is SEHNR and CDR2 is FQNEAQ (reference sequence). This CDR3 is 11 amino acids long. The CDR3, as DNA: TGTGCCAGCAGCTGGGACCATGAAGCTTTCTTT. Residues: CASSWDHEAFF.

The rearrangement joins TRBV18 to TRBJ2-3; 7 positions match TRBD1. The germline CDR1 and CDR2 sequences are KGHSH and LQKENI. The CDR3 covers 18 residues. Trimming at V came to 4 bases and at J to 2 bases, leaving 15 bases not matched to a gene. CDR3 protein: CASSLITPGTEPTDTQYF. CDR3 DNA: TGTGCCAGCTCACTGATAACTCCCGGGACAGAACCCACAGATACGCAGTATTTT.

The rearrangement joins TRBV20-1 to TRBJ2-1, with D possibly matching TRBD1 (7 bases). With 3 bases removed from V and 8 bases from J, the gap between germline ends came to 14 bases. This CDR3 is 13 amino acids long. The germline V gene encodes CDR1 DFQATT and CDR2 SNEGSKA (reference sequence). The CDR3 DNA follows: TGCAGTGCTAGGGCGGGACAGAAATATGAGCAGTTCTTC. This gives the protein CSARAGQKYEQFF.

This clonotype has a handful of counts. The chain couples TRBV12-3 or TRBV12-4 to TRBJ2-7; 7 nucleotides line up with TRBD1. V shed 5 bases, J shed 0 bases, and the junction held 13 bases outside the gene matches. The CDR3 has 17 amino acids. The CDR3 coding sequence is TGTGCCAGCAGTGCCCCGACGGACAGGCCATTCTCCTACGAGCAGTACTTC. Translated, it gives CASSAPTDRPFSYEQYF.

The V and J genes are TRBV4-1 and TRBJ2-1; D is ambiguous. This CDR3 comprises 13 residues. Between the trimmed V and J ends, which lost 0 bases and 7 bases, there was a span of 7 bases. In germline, CDR1 is MGHRA, CDR2 YSYEKL. CDR3 in amino acids: CASSQEWSNEQFF. CDR3 coding DNA: TGCGCCAGCAGCCAAGAGTGGTCGAATGAGCAGTTCTTC.

The chain recombines TRBV7-9 with TRBJ2-5, with D possibly matching TRBD1 (6 bases). Germline V gene sequence: CDR1 SEHNR, CDR2 FQNEAQ (reference sequence). Trimming took off 4 bases at V and 2 bases at J, with 14 bases between the two ends. The CDR3 runs 15 residues. CDR3 in DNA: TGTGCCAGCAGCTCGGACAGTGGGGGACAAGAGACCCAGTACTTC. Its translation is CASSSDSGGQETQYF. Variable domain in full (rest from reference TRBV7-9 and TRBJ2-5): DTGVSQNPRHKITKRGQNVTFRCDPISEHNRLYWYRQTLGQGPEFLTYFQNEAQLEKSRLLSDRFSAERPKGSFSTLEIQRTEQGDSAMYLCASSSDSGGQETQYFGPGTRLLVL.

The chain combines TRBV7-8 with TRBJ2-1; D may be TRBD1 (6 bases). CDR1 is SGHVS and CDR2 is FQNEAQ in the germline V gene. Trimming took off 4 bases at V and 9 bases at J, with 13 bases between the two ends. This CDR3 has 13 residues. The DNA of the CDR3 is TGTGCCAGCAGCTCGAATCAGGGGACTGAGCAGTTCTTC. Residues: CASSSNQGTEQFF. The whole variable domain, filled in from reference TRBV7-8 and TRBJ2-1, reads GAGVSQSPRYKVAKRGQDVALRCDPISGHVSLFWYQQALGQGPEFLTYFQNEAQLDKSGLPSDRFFAERPEGSVSTLKIQRTQQEDSAVYLCASSSNQGTEQFFGPGTRLTVL.

The sample holds a few counts of this clonotype. The rearrangement uses TRBV7-9 and TRBJ2-1; D gene uncertain. Trimming pared 11 bases from V and 5 bases from J, leaving 13 bases between. Germline V gene lookup returns CDR1 SEHNR and CDR2 FQNEAQ (reference sequence). The CDR3 is made up of 12 amino acids. CDR3 amino acids: CAGWAGNNEQFF. CDR3 coding DNA: TGTGCCGGTTGGGCAGGAAACAATGAGCAGTTCTTC.

The chain is built from TRBV20-1 and TRBJ2-7; 9 nucleotides line up with TRBD2. Trimming cost V 3 bases and J 1 base; bases outside gene matches: 1. Germline V gives CDR1 DFQATT, CDR2 SNEGSKA (reference sequence). The CDR3 sequence is 13 residues long. Here the CDR3 reads CSARAGGSYEQYF. CDR3 bases: TGCAGTGCTAGGGCGGGAGGGTCCTACGAGCAGTACTTC.